These 27 T cell receptor beta chains originate from one sample sequenced in a study of blood T cell dynamics during melanoma immunotherapy. The time point denotes: week 3, after first cycle of checkpoint inhibitor. The data were produced by immunoSEQ multiplex PCR, yet TCRdb's version contains in-frame clones alone and is incomplete. The table shows about 7,600 clones, with under 90% occurring only once. This specimen was blood, taken from a patient treated with checkpoint blockade. The receptors here all came from a human donor with melanoma.

V gene TRBV2 combines with J gene TRBJ2-7; TRBD2 aligns across 10 bases. Germline V gene data show CDR1 as SNHLY and CDR2 as FYNNEI. V trimming: 9 bases; J trimming: 4 bases; junction bases outside the gene matches: 6. The CDR3 is made up of 13 amino acids. This CDR3 is CASPGLASYEQYV. DNA of the CDR3: TGTGCCAGTCCGGGACTAGCGTCTTACGAGCAGTACGTC.

This clone has more than one count but fewer than ten. The CDR3 here is CATNRFVLPYEQYF. The CDR3 region has the DNA TGTGCCACCAATCGTTTTGTCCTACCCTACGAGCAGTACTTC. The V and J genes are TRBV15 and TRBJ2-7; D not resolved. This CDR3 region has 14 residues. The V gene lost 7 bases and the J gene lost 2 bases, with 15 bases spanning the gap. The germline V gene encodes CDR1 LNHNV and CDR2 YYDKDF (reference sequence).

The J gene is TRBJ2-5, the V gene TRBV5-1, with 10 bases matching TRBD2. Germline lookup yields CDR1 SGHRS and CDR2 YFSETQ. The V and J ends lost 4 bases and 5 bases, in that order; junction bases with no gene match: 8. This CDR3 comprises 15 residues. Here the CDR3 DNA reads TGCGCCAGCAGCCAGACCGGGACTAGCGAGGAGACCCAGTACTTC. This translates into CASSQTGTSEETQYF.

This chain connects TRBV2 to TRBJ2-7; TRBD2 aligns across 11 bases. V was clipped by 6 bases and J by 4 bases; unmatched bases: 11. Germline loops: CDR1 SNHLY, CDR2 FYNNEI. CDR3 length equals 16 residues. DNA for the CDR3: TGTGCCAGCAGCGTCCTTAGCGGGGGGGCCTTGTACGAGCAGTACTTC. Its protein product is CASSVLSGGALYEQYF.

The chain combines TRBV5-5 with TRBJ1-4, with a weak D call TRBD1 (6 bases). Trimming pared 3 bases from V and 0 bases from J, leaving 12 bases between. The CDR3 loop spans 16 amino acids. CDR1 and CDR2 from the germline V gene are SGHKS and YYEKEE (reference sequence). CDR3 in DNA: TGTGCCAGCAGCTCCGGACAGAAAACAACTAATGAAAAACTGTTTTTT. It translates to CASSSGQKTTNEKLFF.

The chain has TRBV7-2 and TRBJ1-1; D is ambiguous. Germline CDR1 is SGHTA and CDR2 is FQGNSA. V was cut by 1 base and J by 7 bases, with 10 bases left in between. The CDR3 totals 13 residues. Here the CDR3 reads CASSLDPGFEAFF. The DNA of the CDR3 is TGTGCCAGCAGCTTAGACCCAGGCTTTGAAGCTTTCTTT.

The V and J genes are TRBV7-8 and TRBJ2-7, with 7 positions matching TRBD1. Unmatched junction bases numbered 4, after V lost 5 bases and J lost 3 bases. The CDR3 consists of 13 residues. CDR1 and CDR2 (germline): SGHVS, FQNEAQ. The CDR3 coding sequence is TGTGCCAGCAGCCGTGACAGGGACTACGAGCAGTACGTC. Its protein product is CASSRDRDYEQYV.

This chain uses TRBV7-9 with TRBJ1-6; tentatively, D is TRBD1 (6 bases). Looked up from germline, CDR1 is SEHNR and CDR2 is FQNEAQ (reference sequence). V was cut by 5 bases and J by 12 bases, with 14 bases left in between. This CDR3 has 13 residues. The CDR3 DNA sequence: TGTGCCAGCAGCCTAGGGGGGCAGGGACCCCTCCACTTT. Protein product: CASSLGGQGPLHF.

This chain uses TRBV30 with TRBJ1-5; possibly TRBD1 for D (5 bases). Germline V gene lookup returns CDR1 GTSNPN and CDR2 SVGIG (reference sequence). Between the trimmed V and J ends, which lost 2 bases and 7 bases, there was a span of 12 bases. This CDR3 has 13 amino acids. Written as DNA, the CDR3 is TGTGCCTGGAGTTCGGGACTCCGCCAGCCCCAGCATTTT. Translated, it gives CAWSSGLRQPQHF. The entire variable domain, with the rest obtained from reference TRBV30 and TRBJ1-5, is as follows: SQTIHQWPATLVQPVGSPLSLECTVEGTSNPNLYWYRQAAGRGLQLLFYSVGIGQISSEVPQNLSASRPQDRQFILSSKKLLLSDSGFYLCAWSSGLRQPQHFGDGTRLSIL.

V gene TRBV28 combines with J gene TRBJ1-1; tentative D call: TRBD1 (5 bases). Trimming left V 3 bases short and J 3 bases short, with 14 bases between. The germline gives CDR1 MDHEN, CDR2 SYDVKM. This CDR3 has 15 amino acids. This chain's CDR3 is CASSFSAGTHTEAFF. CDR3 nucleotides: TGTGCCAGCAGTTTTTCTGCGGGGACCCACACTGAAGCTTTCTTT.

The chain carries TRBV5-6 and TRBJ1-6; 7 bases fit TRBD1. The CDR3 has 15 amino acids. V shed 0 bases, J shed 9 bases, and the junction held 6 bases outside the gene matches. Germline lookup yields CDR1 SGHDT and CDR2 YYEEEE. This CDR3 reads CASSLGQGFISPLHF. The CDR3 DNA sequence: TGTGCCAGCAGCTTGGGACAGGGATTCATTTCACCCCTCCACTTT.

The V call is TRBV6-1, the J call TRBJ1-3; D uncertain. Trimming cost V 3 bases and J 4 bases, with 16 bases left between them. This CDR3 has 16 amino acids. Per germline, CDR1 MNHNS and CDR2 SASEGT. The CDR3 DNA reads as TGTGCCAGCAGTGAGGGGTCCGCAGGTGCCGGAAACACCATATATTTT. Encoded protein: CASSEGSAGAGNTIYF.

The CDR3 spells CASSTRDRRAGELFF. The CDR3 DNA reads as TGTGCCAGCAGCACCCGGGACAGGAGGGCCGGGGAGCTGTTTTTT. The rearrangement joins TRBV7-9 to TRBJ2-2, with TRBD1 matching over 8 bases. V lost 5 bases and J lost 6; bases outside the gene matches: 8. Per the germline V gene, CDR1 is SEHNR and CDR2 is FQNEAQ (reference sequence). The CDR3 is made up of 15 amino acids.

This chain uses TRBV2 with TRBJ1-1, with a tentative D call TRBD1 (6 bases). V lost 3 bases and J 2 bases, leaving 10 bases between the germline ends. Germline CDR1 is SNHLY and CDR2 is FYNNEI. The CDR3 contains 14 residues. CDR3 DNA: TGTGCCAGCAGTGACCGGACAGCCAACACTGAAGCTTTCTTT. This sequence encodes CASSDRTANTEAFF.

This clone was seen only a few times. The chain joins TRBV6-1 to TRBJ1-2, with a weak D call TRBD1 (5 bases). Germline values: CDR1 MNHNS, CDR2 SASEGT. This CDR3 is built from 16 residues. Trimming stripped 1 base from V and 6 bases from J, with 18 bases between. CDR3 loop: CASSEEGGRVTDGYTF. DNA for the CDR3: TGTGCCAGCAGTGAAGAAGGCGGCAGGGTGACGGATGGCTACACCTTC.

The CDR3 is CSVEIWTDSGNTIYF. CDR3 sequence (DNA): TGCAGCGTTGAAATTTGGACAGACTCTGGAAACACCATATATTTT. The chain recombines TRBV29-1 with TRBJ1-3, with a weak D call TRBD1 (6 bases). This CDR3 has 15 amino acids. CDR1 and CDR2 (germline): SQVTM, ANQGSEA. Trimming left V 2 bases short and J 0 bases short, with 11 bases between. The full variable domain, completed using reference TRBV29-1 and TRBJ1-3, is SAVISQKPSRDICQRGTSLTIQCQVDSQVTMMFWYRQQPGQSLTLIATANQGSEATYESGFVIDKFPISRPNLTFSTLTVSNMSPEDSSIYLCSVEIWTDSGNTIYFGEGSWLTVV.

This clone was detected once. The V gene is TRBV5-1, the J gene TRBJ2-7; D is undetermined. The CDR3 runs 12 residues. From germline, CDR1 is SGHRS and CDR2 YFSETQ. V was cut by 0 bases and J by 3 bases, with 4 bases left in between. The CDR3 loop reads CASSLGLYEQYF. The DNA of the CDR3 is TGCGCCAGCAGCTTGGGTCTCTACGAGCAGTACTTC.

V usage is TRBV19 and J usage is TRBJ1-3, with 8 bases that match TRBD1. Germline CDR1 is LNHDA and CDR2 is SQIVND (reference sequence). The V segment lost 4 bases and the J segment 5 bases; nucleotides outside the gene matches: 7. The CDR3 sequence is 15 residues long. CDR3 sequence reads: CASSTLSGGRNTIYF. DNA for the CDR3: TGTGCCAGTAGTACCTTATCAGGGGGCCGAAACACCATATATTTT.

This clone was counted a few times. The rearrangement joins TRBV5-1 to TRBJ1-1, with 7 bases aligning to TRBD1. The CDR3 contains 11 residues. Per the germline V gene, CDR1 is SGHRS and CDR2 is YFSETQ. The V and J ends lost 6 bases and 5 bases, in that order; junction bases with no gene match: 1. The DNA of the CDR3 is TGCGCCAGCAAGACAGGGACTGAAGCTTTCTTT. Translating gives CASKTGTEAFF.

This chain joins TRBV5-1 and TRBJ2-3, with 8 bases fitting TRBD2. The CDR3 runs 15 residues. Trimming cost V 3 bases and J 3 bases; bases outside gene matches: 6. Germline CDR1 reads SGHRS; CDR2 reads YFSETQ. The CDR3 nucleotides are TGCGCCAGCAGCTCTTGGGGACTAGGAACAGATACGCAGTATTTT. This gives the protein CASSSWGLGTDTQYF.

This sequence joins TRBV7-2 and TRBJ1-5; D perhaps matches TRBD1 (5 bases). Germline V lookup: CDR1 SGHTA, CDR2 FQGNSA. Trimming took 0 bases from V and 4 from J, leaving 7 bases between them. The CDR3 has 14 amino acids. CDR3 loop: CASSLARGNQPQHF. CDR3 bases: TGTGCCAGCAGCTTAGCGCGGGGGAATCAGCCCCAGCATTTT.

The table lists this clone with a few counts. The genes are TRBV7-9 and TRBJ1-2, with D possibly TRBD1 on 6 matching bases. V was clipped by 1 base and J by 10 bases, with 16 bases between them. This CDR3 is 14 amino acids long. Germline V gene lookup returns CDR1 SEHNR and CDR2 FQNEAQ (reference sequence). In nucleotides, the CDR3 is TGTGCCAGCAGCTTAGAAGGGGCAGGGGACCCCTACACCTTC. Translated: CASSLEGAGDPYTF.

The CDR3 DNA follows: TGTGCCAGCAGCTTGGAGGACGCAGAGCGGGATGGCTACACCTTC. Its protein product is CASSLEDAERDGYTF. The chain employs TRBV5-5 and TRBJ1-2; D is undetermined. The CDR3 covers 15 residues. Germline CDR1 SGHKS, CDR2 YYEKEE (reference sequence). V gave up 0 bases and J gave up 6 bases, with 15 bases separating them.

The chain joins TRBV19 to TRBJ2-7; D is uncertain. The CDR3 covers 13 residues. V shed 6 bases and J shed 4 bases, with 13 bases lying between them. Looked up from germline, CDR1 is LNHDA and CDR2 is SQIVND (reference sequence). This CDR3 reads CASRAQNGYEQYF. In DNA, the CDR3 is TGTGCCAGTAGGGCGCAGAACGGTTACGAGCAGTACTTC.

This clone was detected a few times. This chain uses TRBV5-4 with TRBJ1-1; D is undetermined. The germline V gene has CDR1 SGHNT and CDR2 YYREEE (reference sequence). The V and J ends lost 3 bases and 0 bases respectively, with 12 bases between them. This CDR3 comprises 15 residues. The CDR3 DNA follows: TGTGCCAGCAGCTGGGAGGGAAACATGAACACTGAAGCTTTCTTT. Its protein product is CASSWEGNMNTEAFF. The full variable domain, in which reference TRBV5-4 and TRBJ1-1 provide the parts outside the CDR3, is ETGVTQSPTHLIKTRGQQVTLRCSSQSGHNTVSWYQQALGQGPQFIFQYYREEENGRGNFPPRFSGLQFPNYSSELNVNALELDDSALYLCASSWEGNMNTEAFFGQGTRLTVV.

The chain couples TRBV2 to TRBJ1-2; D unresolved. The CDR3 is 15 amino acids. Trimming took 0 bases from V and 7 from J, leaving 15 bases between them. The germline CDR1 and CDR2 sequences are SNHLY and FYNNEI. Here the CDR3 reads CASSEAFSGFRGYTF. DNA for the CDR3: TGTGCCAGCAGTGAAGCGTTTTCCGGGTTTCGTGGCTACACCTTC.

This chain connects TRBV5-5 to TRBJ1-1; D remains unclear. The germline V gene has CDR1 SGHKS and CDR2 YYEKEE (reference sequence). There are 16 residues in the CDR3. Trimming cost V 4 bases and J 3 bases, with 19 bases left between them. The CDR3 bases are TGTGCCAGCAGCCCGCTTGTCGGGGTGATACACACTGAAGCTTTCTTT. Its protein product is CASSPLVGVIHTEAFF. Full variable domain (outside the CDR3, taken from reference TRBV5-5 and TRBJ1-1): DAGVTQSPTHLIKTRGQQVTLRCSPISGHKSVSWYQQVLGQGPQFIFQYYEKEERGRGNFPDRFSARQFPNYSSELNVNALLLGDSALYLCASSPLVGVIHTEAFFGQGTRLTVV.